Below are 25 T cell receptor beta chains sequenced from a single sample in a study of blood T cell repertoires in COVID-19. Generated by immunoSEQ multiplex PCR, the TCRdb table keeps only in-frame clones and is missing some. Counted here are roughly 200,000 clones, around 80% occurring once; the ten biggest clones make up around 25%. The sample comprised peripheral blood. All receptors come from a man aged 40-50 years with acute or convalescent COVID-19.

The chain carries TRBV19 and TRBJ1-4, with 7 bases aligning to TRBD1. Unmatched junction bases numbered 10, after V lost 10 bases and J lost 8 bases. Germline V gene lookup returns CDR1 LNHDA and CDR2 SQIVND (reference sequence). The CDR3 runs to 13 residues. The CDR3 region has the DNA TGTGCCACCTATAACCGGGACAGCGAAAAACTGTTTTTT. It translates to CATYNRDSEKLFF.

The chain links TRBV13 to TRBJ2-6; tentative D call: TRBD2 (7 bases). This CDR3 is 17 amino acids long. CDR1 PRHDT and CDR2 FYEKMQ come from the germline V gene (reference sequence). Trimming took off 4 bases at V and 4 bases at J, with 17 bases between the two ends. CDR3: CASSSQGRGSGANVLTF. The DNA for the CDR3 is TGTGCCAGCAGCTCCCAGGGGAGGGGGTCGGGGGCCAACGTCCTGACTTTC.

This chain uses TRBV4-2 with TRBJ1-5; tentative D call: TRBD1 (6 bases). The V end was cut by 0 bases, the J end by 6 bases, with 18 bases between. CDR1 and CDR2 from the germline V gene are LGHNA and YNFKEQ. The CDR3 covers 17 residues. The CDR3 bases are TGTGCCAGCAGCCAAGATAAGGGCCACAGGGCGGGTCAGCCCCAGCATTTT. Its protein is CASSQDKGHRAGQPQHF.

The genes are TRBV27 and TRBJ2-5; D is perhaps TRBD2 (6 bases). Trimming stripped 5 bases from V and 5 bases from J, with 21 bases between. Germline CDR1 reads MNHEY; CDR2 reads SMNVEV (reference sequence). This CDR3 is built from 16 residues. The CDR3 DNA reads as TGTGCCAGCAGTCCCTATGGGAGGCAGGGCGAGGAGACCCAGTACTTC. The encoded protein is CASSPYGRQGEETQYF.

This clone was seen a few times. DNA for the CDR3: TGTGCCAGCAGCTTTAGCGGGAGCCCCTACAATGAGCAGTTCTTC. Protein sequence: CASSFSGSPYNEQFF. The rearrangement joins TRBV3-1 (or the pseudogene TRBV3-2) to TRBJ2-1; 9 nucleotides agree with TRBD2. Unmatched junction bases numbered 4, after V lost 5 bases and J lost 2 bases. CDR1 and CDR2 (germline): LGHDT, YNNKEL (reference sequence). This CDR3 region has 15 residues.

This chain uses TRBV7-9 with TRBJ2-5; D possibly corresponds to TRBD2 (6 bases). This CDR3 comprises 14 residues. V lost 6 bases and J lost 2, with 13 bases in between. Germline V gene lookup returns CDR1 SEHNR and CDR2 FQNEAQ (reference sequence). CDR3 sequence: CASSGRGVQETQYF. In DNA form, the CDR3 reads TGTGCCAGCAGTGGGCGGGGAGTACAAGAGACCCAGTACTTC.

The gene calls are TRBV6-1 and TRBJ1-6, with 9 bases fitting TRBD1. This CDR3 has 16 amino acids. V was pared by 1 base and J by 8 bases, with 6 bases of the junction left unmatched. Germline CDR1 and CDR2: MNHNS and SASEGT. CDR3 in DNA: TGTGCCAGCAGTGAAGGGACAGGGGTTGGGGATTCACCCCTCCACTTT. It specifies CASSEGTGVGDSPLHF.

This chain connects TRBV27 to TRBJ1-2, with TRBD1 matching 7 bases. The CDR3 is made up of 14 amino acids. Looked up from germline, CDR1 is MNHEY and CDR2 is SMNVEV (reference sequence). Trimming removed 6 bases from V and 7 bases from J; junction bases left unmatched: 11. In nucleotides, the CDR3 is TGTGCCAGCAGCCACACCCACAGGGGCACTGGCTACACCTTC. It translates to CASSHTHRGTGYTF.

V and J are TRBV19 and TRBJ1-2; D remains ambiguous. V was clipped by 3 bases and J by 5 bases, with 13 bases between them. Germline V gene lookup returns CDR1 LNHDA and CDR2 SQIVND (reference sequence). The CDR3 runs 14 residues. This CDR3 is CASSMPRDSYGYTF. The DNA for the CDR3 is TGTGCCAGTAGTATGCCCAGAGACTCATATGGCTACACCTTC.

The CDR3 loop is CASSLGGAGVAEAFF. Here the CDR3 DNA reads TGTGCCAGCAGTTTAGGGGGGGCAGGGGTGGCTGAAGCTTTCTTT. The rearrangement joins TRBV27 to TRBJ1-1; D is possibly TRBD1 (6 bases). Trimming stripped 2 bases from V and 6 bases from J, with 16 bases between. Germline-derived CDR1 and CDR2 are MNHEY and SMNVEV (reference sequence). CDR3 length: 15 amino acids.

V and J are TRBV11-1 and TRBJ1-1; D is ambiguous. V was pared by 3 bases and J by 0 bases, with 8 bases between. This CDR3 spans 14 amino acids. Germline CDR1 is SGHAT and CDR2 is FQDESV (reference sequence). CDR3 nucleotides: TGTGCCAGCAGCTTCGGCGGGATGAACACTGAAGCTTTCTTT. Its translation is CASSFGGMNTEAFF.

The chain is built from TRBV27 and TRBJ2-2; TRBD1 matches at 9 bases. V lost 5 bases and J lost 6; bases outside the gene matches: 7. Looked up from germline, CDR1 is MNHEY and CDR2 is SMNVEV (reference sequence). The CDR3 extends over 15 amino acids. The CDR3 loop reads CASSPLQGAAGELFF. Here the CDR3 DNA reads TGTGCCAGCAGTCCACTACAGGGGGCGGCCGGGGAGCTGTTTTTT.

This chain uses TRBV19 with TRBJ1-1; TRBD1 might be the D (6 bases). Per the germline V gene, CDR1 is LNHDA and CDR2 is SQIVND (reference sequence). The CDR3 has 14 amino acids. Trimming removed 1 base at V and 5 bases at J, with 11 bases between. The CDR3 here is CASSIVGQGTEAFF. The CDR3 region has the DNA TGTGCCAGTAGTATAGTCGGTCAGGGGACTGAAGCTTTCTTT. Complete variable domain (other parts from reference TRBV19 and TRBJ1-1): DGGITQSPKYLFRKEGQNVTLSCEQNLNHDAMYWYRQDPGQGLRLIYYSQIVNDFQKGDIAEGYSVSREKKESFPLTVTSAQKNPTAFYLCASSIVGQGTEAFFGQGTRLTVV.

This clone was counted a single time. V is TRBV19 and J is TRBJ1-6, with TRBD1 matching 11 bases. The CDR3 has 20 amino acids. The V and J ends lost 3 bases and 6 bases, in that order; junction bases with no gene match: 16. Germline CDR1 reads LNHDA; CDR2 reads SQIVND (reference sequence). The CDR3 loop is CASSIPLRYTGTGGNSPLHF. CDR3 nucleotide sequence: TGTGCCAGTAGTATCCCCCTCCGCTATACCGGGACAGGGGGTAATTCACCCCTCCACTTT.

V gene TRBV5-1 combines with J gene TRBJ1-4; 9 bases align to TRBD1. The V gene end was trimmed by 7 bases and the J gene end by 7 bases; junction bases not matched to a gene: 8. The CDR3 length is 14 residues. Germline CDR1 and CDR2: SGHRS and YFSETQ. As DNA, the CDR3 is TGCGCCAGCGGACCGGGACAGGGATCTGAAAAACTGTTTTTT. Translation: CASGPGQGSEKLFF.

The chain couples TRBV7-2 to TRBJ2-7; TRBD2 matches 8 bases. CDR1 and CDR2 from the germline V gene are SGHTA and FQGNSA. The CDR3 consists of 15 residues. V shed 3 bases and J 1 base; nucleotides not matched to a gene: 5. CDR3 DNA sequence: TGTGCCAGCAGCTTGGGTAGCGGGATATCCTACGAGCAGTACTTC. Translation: CASSLGSGISYEQYF.

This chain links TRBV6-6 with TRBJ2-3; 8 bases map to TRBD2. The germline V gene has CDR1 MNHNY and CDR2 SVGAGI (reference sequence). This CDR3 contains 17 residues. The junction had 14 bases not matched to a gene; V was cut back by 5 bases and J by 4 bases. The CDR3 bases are TGTGCCAGCAGTCCCCTTTTGGGAGCGGGAGTAGCAGATACGCAGTATTTT. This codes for CASSPLLGAGVADTQYF.

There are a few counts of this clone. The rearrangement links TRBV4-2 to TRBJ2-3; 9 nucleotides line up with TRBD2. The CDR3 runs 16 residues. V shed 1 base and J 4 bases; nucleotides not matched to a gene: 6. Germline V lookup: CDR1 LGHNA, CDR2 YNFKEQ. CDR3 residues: CASSQAVAGGPDTQYF. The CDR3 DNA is TGTGCCAGCAGCCAAGCAGTGGCGGGAGGGCCAGATACGCAGTATTTT.

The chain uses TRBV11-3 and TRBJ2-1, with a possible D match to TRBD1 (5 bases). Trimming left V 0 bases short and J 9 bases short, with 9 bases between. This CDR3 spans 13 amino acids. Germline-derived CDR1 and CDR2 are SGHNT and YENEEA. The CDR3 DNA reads TGTGCCAGCAGCTTAGATCAGACAGCTGAGCAGTTCTTC. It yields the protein CASSLDQTAEQFF.

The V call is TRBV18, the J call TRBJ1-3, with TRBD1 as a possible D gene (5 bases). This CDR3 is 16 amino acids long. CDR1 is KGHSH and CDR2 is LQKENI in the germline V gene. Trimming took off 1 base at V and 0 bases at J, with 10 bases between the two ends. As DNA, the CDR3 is TGTGCCAGCTCACCACTGCAGGGTACCTCTGGAAACACCATATATTTT. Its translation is CASSPLQGTSGNTIYF.

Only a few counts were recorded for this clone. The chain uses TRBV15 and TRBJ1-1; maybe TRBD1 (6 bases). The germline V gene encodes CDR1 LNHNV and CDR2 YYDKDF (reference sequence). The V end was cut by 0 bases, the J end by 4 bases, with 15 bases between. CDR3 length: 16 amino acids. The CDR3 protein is CATSRDRARGGTEAFF. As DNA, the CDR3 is TGTGCCACCAGCAGAGATAGGGCCAGGGGCGGCACTGAAGCTTTCTTT.

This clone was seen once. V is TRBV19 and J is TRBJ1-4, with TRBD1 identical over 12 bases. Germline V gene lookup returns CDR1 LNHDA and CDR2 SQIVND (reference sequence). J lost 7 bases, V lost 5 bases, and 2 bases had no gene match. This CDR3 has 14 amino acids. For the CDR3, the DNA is TGTGCCAGTAGTGGGACAGGGGGCAGTGAAAAACTGTTTTTT. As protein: CASSGTGGSEKLFF.

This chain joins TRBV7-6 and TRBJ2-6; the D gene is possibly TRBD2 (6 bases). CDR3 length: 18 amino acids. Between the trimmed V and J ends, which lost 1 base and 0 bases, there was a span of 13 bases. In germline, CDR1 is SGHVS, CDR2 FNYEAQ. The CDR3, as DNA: TGTGCCAGCAGCTTAGTCATGCACGGGAGCTCTGGGGCCAACGTCCTGACTTTC. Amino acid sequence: CASSLVMHGSSGANVLTF.

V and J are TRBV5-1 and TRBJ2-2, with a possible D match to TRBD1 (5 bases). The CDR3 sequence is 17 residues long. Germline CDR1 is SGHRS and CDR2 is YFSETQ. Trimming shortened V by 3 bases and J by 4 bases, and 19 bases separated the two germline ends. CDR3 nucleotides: TGCGCCAGCAGCTCCAAACCTGGATGGGGCCGCACCGGGGAGCTGTTTTTT. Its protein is CASSSKPGWGRTGELFF.

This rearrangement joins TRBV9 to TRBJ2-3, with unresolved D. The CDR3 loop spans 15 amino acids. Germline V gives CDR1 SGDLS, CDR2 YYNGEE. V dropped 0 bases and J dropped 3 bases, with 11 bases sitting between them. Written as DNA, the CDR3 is TGTGCCAGCAGCGTAGATGCGGCAGCGACAGATACGCAGTATTTT. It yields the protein CASSVDAAATDTQYF.